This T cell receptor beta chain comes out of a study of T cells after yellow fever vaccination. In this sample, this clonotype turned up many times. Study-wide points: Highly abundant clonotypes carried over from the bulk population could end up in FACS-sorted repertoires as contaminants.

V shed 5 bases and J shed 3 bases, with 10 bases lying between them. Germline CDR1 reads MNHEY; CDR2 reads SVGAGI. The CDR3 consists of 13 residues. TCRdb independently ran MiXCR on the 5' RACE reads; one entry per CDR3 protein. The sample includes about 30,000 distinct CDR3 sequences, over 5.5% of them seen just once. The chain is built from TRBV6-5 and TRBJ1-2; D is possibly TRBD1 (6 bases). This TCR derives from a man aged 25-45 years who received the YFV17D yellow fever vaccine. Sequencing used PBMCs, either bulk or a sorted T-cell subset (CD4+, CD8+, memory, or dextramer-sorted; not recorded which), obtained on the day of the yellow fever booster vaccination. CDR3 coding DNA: TGTGCCAGCAGTCCCGGGGGCCACTATGGCTACACCTTC. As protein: CASSPGGHYGYTF.